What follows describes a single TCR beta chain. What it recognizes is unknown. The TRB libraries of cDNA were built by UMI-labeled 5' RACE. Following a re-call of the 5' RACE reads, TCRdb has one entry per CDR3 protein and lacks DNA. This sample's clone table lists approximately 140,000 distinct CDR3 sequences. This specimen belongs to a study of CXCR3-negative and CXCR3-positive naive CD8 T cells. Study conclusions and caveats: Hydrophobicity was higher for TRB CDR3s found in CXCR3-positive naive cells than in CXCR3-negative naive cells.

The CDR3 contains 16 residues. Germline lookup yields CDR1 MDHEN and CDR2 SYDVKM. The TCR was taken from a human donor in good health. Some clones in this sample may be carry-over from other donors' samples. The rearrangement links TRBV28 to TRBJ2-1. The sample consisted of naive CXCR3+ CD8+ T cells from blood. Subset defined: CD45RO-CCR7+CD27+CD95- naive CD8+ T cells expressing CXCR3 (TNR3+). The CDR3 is CASSLARYDFYNEQFF.